The 4 T cell receptor beta chains below come from one sample, sequenced in a study of T-cell reconstitution after alpha-beta-depleted transplantation in children. Unique molecular identifiers tagged the TCRbeta library. One entry per CDR3 protein, called by TCRdb with MiXCR from the PCR reads. Of roughly 350,000 distinct CDR3 sequences in the sample, around a tenth were seen once. Sequenced material: PBMCs from the stem cell graft donor, taken from the stem cell graft. Every receptor here comes from a human donor who donated a stem cell graft to a child with acute lymphoblastic leukemia.

At least ten counts were recorded for this clonotype. J is TRBJ2-7 and V is TRBV2; no clear D. The CDR3 consists of 14 residues. Between the trimmed V and J ends, which lost 1 base and 1 base, there was a span of 8 bases. Germline CDR1 SNHLY, CDR2 FYNNEI. The CDR3 nucleotides are TGTGCCAGCAGTGAAGGACTTCGATCCTACGAGCAGTACTTC. This codes for CASSEGLRSYEQYF.

This clonotype was detected ten times or more. The chain combines TRBV20-1 with TRBJ1-1; D unresolved. Trimming pared 6 bases from V and 4 bases from J, leaving 12 bases between. Germline lookup yields CDR1 DFQATT and CDR2 SNEGSKA (reference sequence). CDR3 length equals 12 residues. The CDR3: CSAAASRTEAFF. The CDR3 nucleotides read TGCAGTGCCGCCGCTTCACGCACTGAAGCTTTCTTT.

This clonotype has ten or more counts. V and J are TRBV27 and TRBJ2-7, with D maybe TRBD1 (7 bases). V gave up 5 bases and J gave up 6 bases, with 8 bases separating them. Germline V gene lookup returns CDR1 MNHEY and CDR2 SMNVEV (reference sequence). The CDR3 is 11 residues long. The CDR3 DNA sequence: TGTGCCAGCAGTCAGGGGGGCGAGCAGTACTTC. This sequence encodes CASSQGGEQYF.

V and J are TRBV29-1 and TRBJ2-2; D possibly uses TRBD1 or TRBD2 (5 bases each). The CDR3 is made up of 16 amino acids. CDR1 and CDR2 from the germline V gene are SQVTM and ANQGSEA. Trimming stripped 4 bases from V and 2 bases from J, with 17 bases between. The CDR3: CSVGDRGLLNTGELFF. CDR3 nucleotides: TGCAGCGTTGGCGACCGGGGCCTACTTAACACCGGGGAGCTGTTTTTT.